The next 9 T cell receptor beta chains were all read from a single sample in a study of T cells after yellow fever vaccination. TCRdb processed the 5' RACE reads anew with MiXCR; each CDR3 protein has one entry. Of over 110,000 distinct CDR3 sequences listed, 7.7% are singletons. The source material was CD4+ T cells sorted from PBMCs, sampled 5 days after the yellow fever booster vaccination. The receptors here all came from a man aged 30 to 45 who received the YFV17D yellow fever vaccine.

This clonotype was observed at least ten times. The CDR3 region has the DNA TGTGCCTGGAGTGTGGTAAATACGGTAGAGAAACTGTTTTTT. Its protein is CAWSVVNTVEKLFF. The chain combines TRBV30 with TRBJ1-4; D gene uncertain. Between the trimmed V and J ends, which lost 0 bases and 11 bases, there was a span of 16 bases. The germline gives CDR1 GTSNPN, CDR2 SVGIG (reference sequence). The CDR3 spans 14 residues.

V gene TRBV4-3 combines with J gene TRBJ2-1, with 15 bases aligning to TRBD2. V lost 5 bases, J lost 6 bases, and 8 bases stayed unmatched. The germline V gene has CDR1 LGHNA and CDR2 YSLEER. This CDR3 region has 17 residues. The CDR3 sequence: CASSKGTSGRLPNEQFF. The CDR3 nucleotides are TGCGCCAGCAGCAAGGGGACTAGCGGGAGGCTGCCCAATGAGCAGTTCTTC.

The V call is TRBV4-3, the J call TRBJ2-1; 9 bases fit TRBD2. The CDR3 consists of 16 residues. Trimming took 1 base from V and 4 from J; bases not matched to a gene: 5. CDR1 is LGHNA, CDR2 YSLEER, per germline. The CDR3 DNA reads TGCGCCAGCAGCCAAGTGTTAGCGGGAGCTTACAATGAGCAGTTCTTC. Its protein is CASSQVLAGAYNEQFF.

This clonotype appeared a few times. The chain has TRBV29-1 and TRBJ1-2; D remains unclear. The CDR3 length is 11 residues. Per germline, CDR1 SQVTM and CDR2 ANQGSEA. The ends were cut back, 4 bases at V and 1 base at J, with 4 bases in the middle. CDR3 in amino acids: CSVGGNYGYTF. The CDR3 DNA sequence: TGCAGCGTTGGAGGTAACTATGGCTACACCTTC.

There are many counts of this clonotype. The chain joins TRBV7-8 to TRBJ2-2; D gene uncertain. Between the trimmed V and J ends, which lost 6 bases and 7 bases, there was a span of 12 bases. This CDR3 region has 13 residues. Germline V lookup: CDR1 SGHVS, CDR2 FQNEAQ. CDR3 amino acids: CASRTPPGGELFF. The CDR3 nucleotides read TGTGCCAGCAGAACACCTCCCGGCGGGGAGCTGTTTTTT. Using reference TRBV7-8 and TRBJ2-2 for the parts outside the CDR3, the full variable domain is GAGVSQSPRYKVAKRGQDVALRCDPISGHVSLFWYQQALGQGPEFLTYFQNEAQLDKSGLPSDRFFAERPEGSVSTLKIQRTQQEDSAVYLCASRTPPGGELFFGEGSRLTVL.

This clonotype was picked up many times. The CDR3 coding sequence is TGCGCCAGCAGCCAAGGGAACAGGGGCCCACGATCCTACAATGAGCAGTTCTTC. It translates to CASSQGNRGPRSYNEQFF. J is TRBJ2-1 and V is TRBV4-3; the match to TRBD1 covers 7 bases. Germline CDR1 and CDR2: LGHNA and YSLEER. The V segment lost 1 base and the J segment 1 base; nucleotides outside the gene matches: 10. The CDR3 has 18 residues.

This clonotype was seen ten or more times. The chain couples TRBV12-3 or TRBV12-4 to TRBJ1-2; a possible D gene is TRBD1 (5 bases). The germline V and J ends were trimmed by 6 bases and 4 bases, with 9 bases remaining between them. The CDR3 runs to 12 residues. The CDR3 sequence: CASRGPTYGYTF. The DNA of the CDR3 is TGTGCCAGCAGGGGACCCACCTATGGCTACACCTTC.

This clonotype appeared many times. The V and J genes are TRBV23-1 and TRBJ2-3; D is possibly TRBD2 (6 bases). TRBV23-1 has ORF status, its function being uncertain. V was pared by 3 bases and J by 0 bases, with 13 bases between. The CDR3 contains 16 residues. The CDR3 coding sequence is TGCGCCAGCAGTCAGTGGGCTAGCGATAGCACAGATACGCAGTATTTT. The encoded protein is CASSQWASDSTDTQYF.

This clonotype occurred many times. The J gene is TRBJ2-2, the V gene TRBV12-3 or TRBV12-4, with 8 bases identical to TRBD1. The CDR3 runs to 11 residues. Trimming at V came to 7 bases and at J to 17 bases, leaving 9 bases not matched to a gene. For the CDR3, the DNA is TGTGCCAGCACCAAACCGGGACAGGCTTTTTTT. This sequence encodes CASTKPGQAFF.